These 3 T cell receptor beta chains were all obtained from the same sample, sequenced in a study of blood T cell repertoires in COVID-19. TCRdb's table, derived via immunoSEQ multiplex PCR, lists solely in-frame clones and lacks some. This sample has 150,000 to 180,000 clones, with 76% found just once. Sequenced material: peripheral blood. These receptors all come from a woman aged 80 or older with acute or convalescent COVID-19.

The genes are TRBV18 and TRBJ2-7; possibly TRBD1 for D (6 bases). This CDR3 has 15 amino acids. The V gene's germline CDR1 is KGHSH and CDR2 LQKENI. With 1 base removed from V and 0 bases from J, the gap between germline ends came to 10 bases. The CDR3 region is CASSPLGHSSYEQYF. CDR3 coding DNA: TGTGCCAGCTCACCACTGGGACATAGCTCCTACGAGCAGTACTTC.

Only a few counts were recorded for this clone. J is TRBJ1-1 and V is TRBV7-2, with 7 nucleotides matching TRBD1. The CDR3 has 13 amino acids. From germline, CDR1 is SGHTA and CDR2 FQGNSA. V gave up 4 bases and J gave up 10 bases; unmatched junction bases: 9. This CDR3 is CASSSTGQLRAFF. CDR3 coding DNA: TGTGCCAGCAGCTCGACAGGGCAGCTGAGAGCTTTCTTT.

The chain couples TRBV7-9 to TRBJ2-7; D is possibly TRBD2 (6 bases). The V end lost 8 bases, the J end lost 0 bases, and 14 bases lay between the germline ends. The germline CDR1 and CDR2 sequences are SEHNR and FQNEAQ (reference sequence). The CDR3 has 14 residues. The CDR3 DNA sequence: TGTGCCAGCGGGCCCGGAGGGTCCTCCTACGAGCAGTACTTC. Amino acids: CASGPGGSSYEQYF.